A single T cell receptor (beta chain) is shown here with its context. Its antigen is not known. The method, 5' RACE with UMI labels, was used to prepare the TRB cDNA libraries. TCRdb re-called the 5' RACE reads and shows each CDR3 protein once, DNA omitted. The sample has roughly 120,000 distinct CDR3 sequences; the top ten hold 0.5% to 0.6%. The CDR3 sequence is 13 residues long. Germline loops: CDR1 SGHVS, CDR2 FQNEAQ. This sample is drawn from a study of CXCR3-negative and CXCR3-positive naive CD8 T cells. Notes on the study in general: In CXCR3-positive naive cells, the TRB CDR3s were more hydrophobic than in CXCR3-negative naive cells.

The chain combines TRBV7-8 with TRBJ2-5. The sequenced sample was naive CXCR3+ CD8+ T cells from blood. Subset given: CD45RO-CCR7+CD27+CD95- naive CD8+ T cells expressing CXCR3 (TNR3+). The receptor comes from a human donor in good health. Some clones in this sample may be carry-over from other donors' samples. The CDR3 loop is CASSLWLQETQYF.